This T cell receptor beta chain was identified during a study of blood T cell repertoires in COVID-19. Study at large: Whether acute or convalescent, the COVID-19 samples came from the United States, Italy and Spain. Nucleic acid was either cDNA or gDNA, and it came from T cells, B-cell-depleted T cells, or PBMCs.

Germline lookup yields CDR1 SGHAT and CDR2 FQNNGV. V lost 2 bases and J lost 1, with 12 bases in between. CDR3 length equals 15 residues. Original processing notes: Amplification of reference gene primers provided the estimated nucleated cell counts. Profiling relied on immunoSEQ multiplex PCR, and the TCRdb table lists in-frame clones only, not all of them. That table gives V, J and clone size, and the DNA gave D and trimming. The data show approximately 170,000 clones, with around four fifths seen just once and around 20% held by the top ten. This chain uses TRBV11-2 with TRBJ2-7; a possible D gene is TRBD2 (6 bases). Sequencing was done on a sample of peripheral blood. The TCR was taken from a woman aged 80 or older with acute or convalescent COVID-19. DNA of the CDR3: TGTGCCAGCAGCTTAATGGCGGGGAATTCCTACGAGCAGTACTTC. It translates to CASSLMAGNSYEQYF.